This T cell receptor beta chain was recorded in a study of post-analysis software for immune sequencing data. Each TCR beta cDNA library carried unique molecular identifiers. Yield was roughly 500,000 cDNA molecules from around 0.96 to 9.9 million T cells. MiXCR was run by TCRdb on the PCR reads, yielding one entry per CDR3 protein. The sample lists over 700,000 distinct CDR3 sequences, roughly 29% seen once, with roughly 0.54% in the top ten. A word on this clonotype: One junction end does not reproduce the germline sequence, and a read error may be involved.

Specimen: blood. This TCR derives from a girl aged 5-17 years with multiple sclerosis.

In DNA form, the CDR3 reads TGTGCCAGCAGCCGGGACAGGGGGGCAGATACGCGGTATTTT. Residues: CASSRDRGADTRYF. This chain joins TRBV7-2 and TRBJ2-3; 11 positions agree with TRBD1. The CDR3 spans 14 residues. Germline CDR1 and CDR2: SGHTA and FQGNSA.